The T cell receptor (beta chain) under discussion was sequenced for a study of CD8+ T cells in alopecia areata. Study at large: Treated patients swallowed 5 to 10 mg of oral tofacitinib twice daily.

A remark on this clone: Its target is unknown.

RNA was isolated and reverse transcribed to cDNA, the sequencing template. Assay: immunoSEQ multiplex PCR; the TCRdb copy retains only in-frame clones and omits some. Among over 150,000 clones listed, approximately 56% were seen once. The CDR3 sequence is 13 residues long. Trimming removed 2 bases from V and 6 bases from J, with 9 bases in between. The germline V gene encodes CDR1 MGHRA and CDR2 YSYEKL. Treatment noted: oral pan-JAK inhibitor, 5-10 mg twice daily. The study, taken as a whole, reports: Affected lesional scalp, above all in alopecia totalis/universalis, was more clonal than normal scalp. Uncertainty remains about how baseline CD8+ expansion links to response, with one nonresponder.

This sample comprised CD4+ T cells sorted from blood, obtained at week 4, from a patient treated with tofacitinib. The chain carries TRBV4-1 and TRBJ2-3; the D is unclear. The sequence derives from a human donor with alopecia areata. Written as DNA, the CDR3 is TGCGCCAGCAGCCAACCGCTGGCGGATACGCAGTATTTT. It codes for CASSQPLADTQYF.